What follows describes a single T cell receptor beta chain. Its antigen is unidentified. V gave up 4 bases and J gave up 5 bases, with 14 bases separating them. The germline V gene has CDR1 ENHRY and CDR2 SYGVKD. The CDR3 consists of 15 residues. The sample is drawn from a study of CD8 T cells in ankylosing spondylitis. Study-level results: Blood from ankylosing spondylitis patients appeared to carry a characteristic roughly 8-variant TCR beta motif. Researchers reportedly found disease-linked clones significantly enriched in matched ankylosing spondylitis synovial fluid. Certain motif variants had earlier been reported in reactive arthritis synovial fluid and blood.

Quantitative 5'-RACE with molecular barcodes generated TCR beta libraries. From the 5' RACE reads, TCRdb called clonotypes with MiXCR, one entry per CDR3 protein. Of about 160,000 distinct CDR3 sequences listed, about a sixth are singletons. This receptor was taken from a male donor with ankylosing spondylitis or in good health (not recorded which). Sequenced sample: blood, either unsorted or a sorted T cell fraction (not recorded which). This sequence joins TRBV10-3 and TRBJ1-4, with a tentative D call TRBD1 (5 bases). CDR3 residues: CAISATAGPNEKLFF. The CDR3 DNA is TGTGCCATCAGTGCAACGGCAGGGCCAAATGAAAAACTGTTTTTT.